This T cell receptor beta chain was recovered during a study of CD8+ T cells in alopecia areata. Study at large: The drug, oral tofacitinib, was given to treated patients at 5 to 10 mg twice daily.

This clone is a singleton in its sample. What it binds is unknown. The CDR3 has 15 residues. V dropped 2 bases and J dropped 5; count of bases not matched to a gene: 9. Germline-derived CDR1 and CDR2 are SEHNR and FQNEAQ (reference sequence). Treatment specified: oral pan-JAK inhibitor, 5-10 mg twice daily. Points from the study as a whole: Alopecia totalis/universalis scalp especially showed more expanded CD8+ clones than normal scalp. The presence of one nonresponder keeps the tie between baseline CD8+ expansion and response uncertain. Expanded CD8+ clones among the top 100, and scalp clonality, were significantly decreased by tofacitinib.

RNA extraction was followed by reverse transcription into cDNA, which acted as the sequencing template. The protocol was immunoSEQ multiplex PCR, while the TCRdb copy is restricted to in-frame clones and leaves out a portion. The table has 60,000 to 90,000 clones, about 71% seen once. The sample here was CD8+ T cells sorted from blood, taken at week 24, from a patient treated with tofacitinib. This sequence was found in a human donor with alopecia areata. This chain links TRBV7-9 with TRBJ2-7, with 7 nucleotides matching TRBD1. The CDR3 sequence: CASSLRQGRVDEQYF. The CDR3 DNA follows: TGTGCCAGCAGCTTACGACAGGGTCGGGTGGACGAGCAGTACTTC.